The next 25 T cell receptor beta chains were all read from a single sample in a study of cytomegalovirus exposure and HLA in healthy donors. Researchers ran the PCR with 60 Vbeta and 13 Jbeta primers. Repertoires were generated with immunoSEQ multiplex PCR, while TCRdb's copy carries only in-frame clones and drops some. The sample consists of some 120,000 clones, around 75% of them appearing once. Material: PBMCs. Receptors originate from a woman aged 18-30 years in good health and CMV-seronegative.

The genes are TRBV7-8 and TRBJ1-2; TRBD1 agrees at 7 bases. The CDR3 is made up of 13 amino acids. J was trimmed by 6 bases and V by 3 bases; bases with no gene match: 4. The germline gives CDR1 SGHVS, CDR2 FQNEAQ. This chain's CDR3 is CASSFGTVDGYTF. The CDR3 nucleotides read TGTGCCAGCAGCTTCGGGACAGTGGATGGCTACACCTTC.

This sequence joins TRBV29-1 and TRBJ1-2; D is undetermined. The length of the CDR3 is 12 residues. The germline V and J ends were trimmed by 4 bases and 2 bases, with 8 bases remaining between them. Germline V CDR1 and CDR2: SQVTM, ANQGSEA. The CDR3 DNA reads TGCAGCGTTGGGGCCACGAACTATGGCTACACCTTC. Its protein is CSVGATNYGYTF.

The V gene is TRBV2, the J gene TRBJ1-1; D is possibly TRBD1 (5 bases). Trimming pared 11 bases from V and 3 bases from J, leaving 19 bases between. There are 14 residues in the CDR3. The germline V gene encodes CDR1 SNHLY and CDR2 FYNNEI. CDR3 protein: CASGGYAIDTEAFF. CDR3 coding DNA: TGTGCCTCCGGGGGATATGCCATAGACACTGAAGCTTTCTTT. Full variable domain (outside the CDR3, taken from reference TRBV2 and TRBJ1-1): EPEVTQTPSHQVTQMGQEVILRCVPISNHLYFYWYRQILGQKVEFLVSFYNNEISEKSEIFDDQFSVERPDGSNFTLKIRSTKLEDSAMYFCASGGYAIDTEAFFGQGTRLTVV.

V and J are TRBV4-1 and TRBJ1-3; TRBD1 matches 7 bases. From germline, CDR1 is MGHRA and CDR2 YSYEKL. V dropped 4 bases and J dropped 2; count of bases not matched to a gene: 8. The CDR3 totals 16 residues. The DNA of the CDR3 is TGCGCCAGCAGCCCCCTAGGGGGCCGTGCTGGAAACACCATATATTTT. Translation: CASSPLGGRAGNTIYF.

The chain employs TRBV30 and TRBJ2-7; 8 bases match TRBD2. Germline lookup yields CDR1 GTSNPN and CDR2 SVGIG (reference sequence). The V and J ends lost 2 bases and 3 bases, in that order; junction bases with no gene match: 6. CDR3 length: 14 residues. This CDR3 is CAWSRAGAGYEQYF. For the CDR3, the DNA is TGTGCCTGGAGTAGAGCGGGGGCCGGCTACGAGCAGTACTTC. The full variable domain, in which reference TRBV30 and TRBJ2-7 provide the parts outside the CDR3, is SQTIHQWPATLVQPVGSPLSLECTVEGTSNPNLYWYRQAAGRGLQLLFYSVGIGQISSEVPQNLSASRPQDRQFILSSKKLLLSDSGFYLCAWSRAGAGYEQYFGPGTRLTVT.

V usage is TRBV5-6 and J usage is TRBJ2-7; TRBD2 aligns across 7 bases. J gave up 0 bases and V 1 base, and 7 bases lay outside the gene matches. The germline gives CDR1 SGHDT, CDR2 YYEEEE. This CDR3 is 16 amino acids long. CDR3 DNA sequence: TGTGCCAGCAGCTTGATGGGGACTAAATACTCCTACGAGCAGTACTTC. Translating gives CASSLMGTKYSYEQYF. The full variable domain, in which reference TRBV5-6 and TRBJ2-7 provide the parts outside the CDR3, is DAGVTQSPTHLIKTRGQQVTLRCSPKSGHDTVSWYQQALGQGPQFIFQYYEEEERQRGNFPDRFSGHQFPNYSSELNVNALLLGDSALYLCASSLMGTKYSYEQYFGPGTRLTVT.

V is TRBV30 and J is TRBJ1-1; D gene uncertain. The CDR3 contains 13 residues. Between the trimmed V and J ends, which lost 0 bases and 5 bases, there was a span of 10 bases. Germline V gene lookup returns CDR1 GTSNPN and CDR2 SVGIG (reference sequence). CDR3 bases: TGTGCCTGGAGTGTGGCGGATTTTACTGAAGCTTTCTTT. Translation: CAWSVADFTEAFF.

This rearrangement joins TRBV30 to TRBJ2-7; 8 nucleotides agree with TRBD1. J lost 0 bases, V lost 0 bases, and 1 base had no gene match. This CDR3 spans 14 amino acids. Germline loops: CDR1 GTSNPN, CDR2 SVGIG (reference sequence). The CDR3, as DNA: TGTGCCTGGAGTGTCGGACAGGGCTCCTACGAGCAGTACTTC. Its translation is CAWSVGQGSYEQYF. Together with reference TRBV30 and TRBJ2-7, the CDR3 gives the full variable domain: SQTIHQWPATLVQPVGSPLSLECTVEGTSNPNLYWYRQAAGRGLQLLFYSVGIGQISSEVPQNLSASRPQDRQFILSSKKLLLSDSGFYLCAWSVGQGSYEQYFGPGTRLTVT.

This chain joins TRBV4-1 and TRBJ1-2; perhaps TRBD1 as D (6 bases). The CDR3 consists of 15 residues. The V end lost 0 bases, the J end lost 7 bases, and 15 bases lay between the germline ends. Looked up from germline, CDR1 is MGHRA and CDR2 is YSYEKL. The CDR3 here is CASSQDFTGLGGYTF. CDR3 nucleotides: TGCGCCAGCAGCCAAGACTTTACAGGGCTCGGTGGCTACACCTTC.

This clone was detected once. The chain couples TRBV5-5 to TRBJ1-6; D gene ambiguous. The CDR3 contains 13 residues. Deletions cut 0 bases from V and 11 bases from J, with 9 bases between. Germline V lookup: CDR1 SGHKS, CDR2 YYEKEE (reference sequence). This CDR3 reads CASSLAYEAPLHF. DNA for the CDR3: TGTGCCAGCAGCTTGGCCTACGAGGCACCCCTCCACTTT.

The V and J genes are TRBV5-1 and TRBJ1-1; D is possibly TRBD1 (5 bases). The CDR3 spans 15 residues. Germline-derived CDR1 and CDR2 are SGHRS and YFSETQ. The germline V and J ends were trimmed by 4 bases and 0 bases, with 13 bases remaining between them. The CDR3 here is CASSLREGLNTEAFF. Written as DNA, the CDR3 is TGCGCCAGCAGCCTGAGGGAGGGGTTGAACACTGAAGCTTTCTTT.

This clone was counted between two and nine times. This chain links TRBV7-9 with TRBJ2-3; 9 bases fit TRBD1. Germline loops: CDR1 SEHNR, CDR2 FQNEAQ (reference sequence). This CDR3 is built from 15 residues. The V and J ends lost 5 bases and 0 bases, in that order; junction bases with no gene match: 3. The CDR3 bases are TGTGCCAGCAGCCCCGGGACAGGGAGCACAGATACGCAGTATTTT. Translating it yields CASSPGTGSTDTQYF.

The rearrangement links TRBV9 to TRBJ2-1; 9 bases line up with TRBD2. V shed 0 bases and J 9 bases; nucleotides not matched to a gene: 7. The CDR3 runs 15 residues. Germline assignment: CDR1 SGDLS and CDR2 YYNGEE. CDR3 amino acids: CASSVEGGGAREQFF. Here the CDR3 DNA reads TGTGCCAGCAGCGTAGAGGGCGGGGGGGCCCGTGAGCAGTTCTTC.

The V gene is TRBV28, the J gene TRBJ2-3; 8 nucleotides line up with TRBD1. With V trimmed by 5 bases and J by 1 base, 2 bases remained unmatched. CDR1 and CDR2 (germline): MDHEN, SYDVKM. The CDR3 loop spans 14 amino acids. The DNA of the CDR3 is TGTGCCAGCAGTCGGGACAGGCGCACAGATACGCAGTATTTT. This encodes CASSRDRRTDTQYF.

The chain recombines TRBV29-1 with TRBJ2-7; possibly TRBD2 for D (5 bases). CDR1 SQVTM and CDR2 ANQGSEA come from the germline V gene. Trimming left V 1 base short and J 2 bases short, with 12 bases between. This CDR3 has 14 residues. The CDR3 DNA reads as TGCAGCGTTGAAGGGACGCCGGGAACCTACGAGCAGTACTTC. Translated, it gives CSVEGTPGTYEQYF.

This chain links TRBV5-4 with TRBJ2-2; D is possibly TRBD2 (6 bases). Germline V gene data show CDR1 as SGHNT and CDR2 as YYREEE (reference sequence). The CDR3 totals 16 residues. The ends were cut back, 4 bases at V and 1 base at J, with 14 bases in the middle. The CDR3 sequence: CASSAAGLLNTGELFF. In DNA, the CDR3 is TGTGCCAGCAGCGCTGCGGGACTCCTGAACACCGGGGAGCTGTTTTTT.

V is TRBV7-9 and J is TRBJ2-3, with 8 bases matching TRBD1. Germline V gene sequence: CDR1 SEHNR, CDR2 FQNEAQ (reference sequence). Trimming at V came to 2 bases and at J to 2 bases, leaving 3 bases not matched to a gene. This CDR3 is built from 15 residues. For the CDR3, the DNA is TGTGCCAGCAGCTTATTGACAGGGGTCACAGATACGCAGTATTTT. This translates into CASSLLTGVTDTQYF. The variable domain in full, with the rest retrieved from reference TRBV7-9 and TRBJ2-3, is DTGVSQNPRHKITKRGQNVTFRCDPISEHNRLYWYRQTLGQGPEFLTYFQNEAQLEKSRLLSDRFSAERPKGSFSTLEIQRTEQGDSAMYLCASSLLTGVTDTQYFGPGTRLTVL.

The genes are TRBV4-1 and TRBJ2-7, with D perhaps TRBD2 (6 bases). The V gene's germline CDR1 is MGHRA and CDR2 YSYEKL. The CDR3 spans 15 residues. V was clipped by 3 bases and J by 0 bases, with 12 bases between them. For the CDR3, the DNA is TGCGCCAGCAGCCAGGGCGGGGCGGACTCCTACGAGCAGTACTTC. Its protein product is CASSQGGADSYEQYF.

The chain has TRBV5-1 and TRBJ1-1; 10 bases agree with TRBD1. V lost 7 bases to trimming and J lost 7 bases; unmatched junction nucleotides: 10. The V gene's germline CDR1 is SGHRS and CDR2 YFSETQ. The CDR3 sequence is 14 residues long. The CDR3 is CASGRGQGRNEAFF. The CDR3, as DNA: TGCGCCAGCGGGCGGGGACAGGGGCGAAATGAAGCTTTCTTT.

This chain links TRBV9 with TRBJ1-2, with a tentative D call TRBD1 (6 bases). The germline V gene has CDR1 SGDLS and CDR2 YYNGEE. The CDR3 has 14 amino acids. The V end was cut by 0 bases, the J end by 7 bases, with 13 bases between. In DNA form, the CDR3 reads TGTGCCAGCAGCGTAGGGCAGGGGCGTGGTGGCTACACCTTC. As protein: CASSVGQGRGGYTF.

The rearrangement uses TRBV29-1 and TRBJ2-7; TRBD1 might be the D (6 bases). Trimming shortened V by 5 bases and J by 2 bases, and 13 bases separated the two germline ends. This CDR3 is 13 amino acids long. In germline, CDR1 is SQVTM, CDR2 ANQGSEA. The CDR3 DNA sequence: TGCAGCGTTTCACAGGGTTTCCCCTACGAGCAGTACTTC. Its translation: CSVSQGFPYEQYF.

V is TRBV10-2 and J is TRBJ2-2, with D unresolved. The CDR3 consists of 11 residues. Germline loops: CDR1 WSHSY, CDR2 SAAADI. Trimming took off 3 bases at V and 7 bases at J, with 3 bases between the two ends. CDR3 loop: CASSELGELFF. In DNA, the CDR3 is TGCGCCAGCAGTGAACTCGGGGAGCTGTTTTTT.

J is TRBJ2-5 and V is TRBV2; TRBD2 is a possible D gene (7 bases). CDR1 is SNHLY and CDR2 is FYNNEI in the germline V gene. The V end lost 3 bases, the J end lost 1 base, and 15 bases lay between the germline ends. The CDR3 runs 16 residues. Here the CDR3 DNA reads TGTGCCAGCAGTGACGCGCGGGGGCCATTCCAAGAGACCCAGTACTTC. It translates to CASSDARGPFQETQYF.

The chain recombines TRBV9 with TRBJ1-2, with 10 bases that match TRBD1. CDR1 is SGDLS, CDR2 YYNGEE, per germline. Trimming at V came to 0 bases and at J to 11 bases, leaving 4 bases not matched to a gene. This CDR3 spans 13 amino acids. The CDR3 bases are TGTGCCAGCAGCGTAGCCCCGGGACAGGGGTACACCTTC. Its translation is CASSVAPGQGYTF.

The chain links TRBV19 to TRBJ1-5; no clear D. This CDR3 is built from 15 residues. The V and J ends lost 1 base and 7 bases respectively, with 14 bases between them. Germline CDR1 LNHDA, CDR2 SQIVND (reference sequence). CDR3 region: CASSIGRSGEQPQHF. The CDR3 DNA sequence: TGTGCCAGTAGTATAGGACGGTCGGGTGAGCAGCCCCAGCATTTT.